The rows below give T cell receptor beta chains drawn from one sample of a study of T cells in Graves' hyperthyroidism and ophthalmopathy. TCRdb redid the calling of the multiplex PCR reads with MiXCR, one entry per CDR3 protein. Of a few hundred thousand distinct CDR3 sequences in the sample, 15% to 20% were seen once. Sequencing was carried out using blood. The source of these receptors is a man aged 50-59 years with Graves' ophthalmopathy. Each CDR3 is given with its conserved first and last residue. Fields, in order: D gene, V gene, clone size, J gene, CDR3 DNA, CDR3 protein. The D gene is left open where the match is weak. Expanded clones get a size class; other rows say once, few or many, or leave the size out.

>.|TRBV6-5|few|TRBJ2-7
TGTGCCAGCAGTTACTGGTCAGGGAACGAGCAGTACTTC
CASSYWSGNEQYF
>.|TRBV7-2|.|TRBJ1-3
TGTGCCAGCGCCCGCGCCTCAGCCGGGGTCTCTGGAAACACCATATATTTT
CASARASAGVSGNTIYF
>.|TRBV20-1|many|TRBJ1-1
TGCAGTGCTAGAGAGCCGAGGGGCATGGCTGAAGCTTTCTTT
CSAREPRGMAEAFF
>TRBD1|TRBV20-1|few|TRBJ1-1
TGCAGTGCTAGAAGAGGGGGCCGTGAAGCTTTCTTT
CSARRGGREAFF
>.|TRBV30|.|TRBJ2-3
TGTGCCTGGAGGCGAGACACTGATACGCAGTATTTT
CAWRRDTDTQYF
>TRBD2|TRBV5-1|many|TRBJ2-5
TGCGCCAGCAGCTTGGGGACTAGCGGGAGTCCCGGGGAGACCCAGTACTTC
CASSLGTSGSPGETQYF
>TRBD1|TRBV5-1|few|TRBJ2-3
TGCGCCAGCAGCCCGCCCCGTGGGGGACAGGGCGAAGATACGCAGTATTTT
CASSPPRGGQGEDTQYF
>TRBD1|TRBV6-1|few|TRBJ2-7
TGTGCCAGCAGTAAAAGCAGGGGGCGGTACGAGCAGTACTTC
CASSKSRGRYEQYF
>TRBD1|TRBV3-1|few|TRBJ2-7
TGTGCCAGCAGCCAATGGGACAGGGCCTACGAGCAGTACTTC
CASSQWDRAYEQYF
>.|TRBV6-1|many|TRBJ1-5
TGTGCCAGCAGTTGGGGGCAGGGTATCAATCAGCCCCAGCATTTT
CASSWGQGINQPQHF
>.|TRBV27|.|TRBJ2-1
TGTGCCAGCAGTTTATTCCGGACAGAGAACAATGAGCAGTTCTTC
CASSLFRTENNEQFF
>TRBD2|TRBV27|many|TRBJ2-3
TGTGCCAGCAGCCTCCGGGGCAGCGGGAGTGAGACTAGCACAGATACGCAGTATTTT
CASSLRGSGSETSTDTQYF
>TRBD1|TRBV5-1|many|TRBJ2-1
TGCGCCAGCAGCTTGGACGGGACAGGACGCAATGAGCAGTTCTTC
CASSLDGTGRNEQFF
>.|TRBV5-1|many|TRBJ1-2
TGCGCCAGCAGCCCACAAGACCGAAACTATGGCTACACCTTC
CASSPQDRNYGYTF
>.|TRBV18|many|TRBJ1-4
TGTGCCAGCTCCCGGACAGATAATGAAAAACTGTTTTTT
CASSRTDNEKLFF
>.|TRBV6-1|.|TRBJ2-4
TGTGCCAGCAGTGAAGGGCGGGCAGAAGTAGCCAAAAACATTCAGTACTTC
CASSEGRAEVAKNIQYF
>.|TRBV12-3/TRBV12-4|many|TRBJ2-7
TGTGCCAGCAGTTTAGCGGAAACCTACGAGCAGTACTTC
CASSLAETYEQYF
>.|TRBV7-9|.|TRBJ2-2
TGTGCCAGCAGCACATATAGCGGCGCCGGGGAGCTGTTTTTT
CASSTYSGAGELFF
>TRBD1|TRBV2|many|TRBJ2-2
TGTGCCAGCAGGCGAGGGACAGGTAACACCGGGGAGCTGTTTTTT
CASRRGTGNTGELFF
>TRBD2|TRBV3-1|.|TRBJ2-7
TGTGCCAGCAGCTACGGACCGGGACTAGAGAACTACGAGCAGTACTTC
CASSYGPGLENYEQYF
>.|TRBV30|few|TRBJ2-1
TGTGCCTGGAGTGTTTCTGCTCACAATGAGCAGTTCTTC
CAWSVSAHNEQFF
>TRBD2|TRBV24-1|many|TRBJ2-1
TGTGCCACCAGTGATGAACTTAGCGGGAGTGGCCAGTTCTTC
CATSDELSGSGQFF
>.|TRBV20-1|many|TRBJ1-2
TGCAGCGCTGACCATCGAGACGGTTATGGCTACACCTTC
CSADHRDGYGYTF
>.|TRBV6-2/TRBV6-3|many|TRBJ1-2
TGTGCCAGCACCCCGCCGTGGGACTATGGCTACACCTTC
CASTPPWDYGYTF